The 27 T cell receptor beta chains below all came from one sample that was sequenced in a study of vaccination effects on CD4 cells after COVID-19. Antigens for these TCRs are unknown. Antigen-specific CD4+ T cells expanded by the ViraFEST assay with viral peptide pools were then sequenced. Following culture for under 12 days, CD4+ T cells were isolated. Each vaccine recipient was nucleocapsid antibody negative and had no prior SARS-CoV-2 infection. TCRdb's table, derived via immunoSEQ multiplex PCR, lists solely in-frame clones and lacks some. This sample has about 63,000 clones, with about 71% found just once. Specimen: CD4+ T cells from PBMCs cultured with HCoV-OC43 spike peptides, collected before COVID-19 vaccination. The subset is: HCoV-OC43 spike overlapping peptide pool stimulation. Receptor source: a human donor who received a COVID-19 vaccine.

This clone occurred once. The rearrangement uses TRBV28 and TRBJ1-6, with TRBD1 matching 7 bases. CDR3 length equals 17 residues. V lost 6 bases to trimming and J lost 7 bases; unmatched junction nucleotides: 15. Germline CDR1 is MDHEN and CDR2 is SYDVKM. The CDR3 DNA is TGTGCCAGCAGCTACGGGCGGGGGGGACAGATAAATTCACCCCTCCACTTT. It translates to CASSYGRGGQINSPLHF.

This chain joins TRBV7-2 and TRBJ1-2; D unclear. The germline CDR1 and CDR2 sequences are SGHTA and FQGNSA. V was trimmed by 2 bases and J by 1 base, leaving 17 bases between them. The CDR3 covers 17 residues. CDR3 residues: CASSLKGGPPRNYGYTF. The DNA for the CDR3 is TGTGCCAGCAGCTTAAAGGGAGGACCTCCACGTAACTATGGCTACACCTTC.

This chain connects TRBV6-2 or TRBV6-3 to TRBJ1-6, with TRBD1 matching 7 bases. J lost 3 bases, V lost 6 bases, and 2 bases had no gene match. This CDR3 is 14 amino acids long. CDR1 and CDR2 (germline): MNHEY, SVGEGT. In nucleotides, the CDR3 is TGTGCCAGCAGCTCAGGGGGCTATAATTCACCCCTCCACTTT. This codes for CASSSGGYNSPLHF.

This chain links TRBV10-1 with TRBJ2-7; 7 positions match TRBD2. There are 13 residues in the CDR3. The J segment lost 0 bases and the V segment lost 8 bases, leaving 4 bases of the junction unmatched. Germline-derived CDR1 and CDR2 are WNHNN and SYGVQD (reference sequence). The CDR3 DNA reads as TGCGCCAGCCGGGGGGAGAGCTCCTACGAGCAGTACGTC. Translation gives CASRGESSYEQYV.

The chain links TRBV6-4 to TRBJ1-6, with a weak D call TRBD1 (6 bases). Germline values: CDR1 MRHNA, CDR2 SNTAGT. The CDR3 length is 13 residues. V lost 4 bases and J 15 bases, leaving 16 bases between the germline ends. In nucleotides, the CDR3 is TGTGCCAGCAGTGGAGACAGGCCCCTAAACCTCCACTTT. It specifies CASSGDRPLNLHF.

The V and J genes are TRBV20-1 and TRBJ1-2; no definite D call. CDR3 size: 13 residues. The ends were cut back, 3 bases at V and 0 bases at J, with 8 bases in the middle. Germline V gene lookup returns CDR1 DFQATT and CDR2 SNEGSKA (reference sequence). CDR3 DNA: TGCAGTGCTAGTCATTACTCTAACTATGGCTACACCTTC. Translated: CSASHYSNYGYTF.

The genes are TRBV25-1 and TRBJ1-1; tentatively, D is TRBD1 (6 bases). The CDR3 is 15 residues long. Trimming took 4 bases from V and 1 from J, leaving 13 bases between them. CDR1 and CDR2 from the germline V gene are MGHDK and SYGVNS. CDR3 sequence: CASSAFKTGNTEAFF. CDR3 coding DNA: TGTGCCAGCAGTGCATTCAAGACAGGGAACACTGAAGCTTTCTTT.

The CDR3 DNA follows: TGTGCCATCAGTGGGGTCGGGTCGGGAGGTGTATCCAACTATGGCTACACCTTC. It yields the protein CAISGVGSGGVSNYGYTF. The rearrangement uses TRBV10-3 and TRBJ1-2, with unresolved D. Trimming stripped 4 bases from V and 2 bases from J, with 23 bases between. The CDR3 extends over 18 amino acids. The germline V gene has CDR1 ENHRY and CDR2 SYGVKD.

The chain is built from TRBV7-3 and TRBJ1-3, with D perhaps TRBD1 (6 bases). Trimming left V 5 bases short and J 0 bases short, with 14 bases between. CDR3 length: 16 residues. The germline CDR1 and CDR2 sequences are SGHTA and FQGTGA. CDR3 loop: CASSLNGQLSGNTIYF. CDR3 sequence (DNA): TGTGCCAGCAGCCTTAACGGACAGCTCTCTGGAAACACCATATATTTT.

The CDR3 spells CASSQEGTRGTGGYNEQFF. The CDR3 bases are TGCGCCAGCAGCCAAGAGGGTACGCGGGGGACAGGTGGATACAATGAGCAGTTCTTC. This chain links TRBV4-1 with TRBJ2-1, with TRBD1 as a possible D gene (8 bases). This CDR3 contains 19 residues. V was cut by 0 bases and J by 4 bases, with 22 bases left in between. Germline CDR1 is MGHRA and CDR2 is YSYEKL.

The rearrangement uses TRBV3-1 (or the pseudogene TRBV3-2) and TRBJ2-3; TRBD2 matches 9 bases. The trim removed 0 bases at V and 1 base at J, leaving 8 bases unmatched. The CDR3 is made up of 18 amino acids. The germline CDR1 and CDR2 sequences are LGHDT and YNNKEL (reference sequence). The CDR3 sequence: CASSQEGLAGGGTDTQYF. The DNA of the CDR3 is TGTGCCAGCAGCCAAGAAGGCTTGGCGGGGGGGGGCACAGATACGCAGTATTTT.

The V gene is TRBV6-2 or TRBV6-3, the J gene TRBJ1-1; D not resolved. The CDR3 length is 13 residues. Germline loops: CDR1 MNHEY, CDR2 SVGEGT. V was cut by 2 bases and J by 1 base, with 5 bases left in between. In DNA form, the CDR3 reads TGTGCCAGCAGTTACGAGGCGAACACTGAAGCTTTCTTT. Translating it yields CASSYEANTEAFF.

V is TRBV6-5 and J is TRBJ1-5; D uncertain. The CDR3 consists of 13 residues. From germline, CDR1 is MNHEY and CDR2 SVGAGI. Trimming stripped 11 bases from V and 3 bases from J, with 14 bases between. CDR3 region: CAVRGDLNQPQHF. DNA for the CDR3: TGTGCCGTACGAGGAGATCTCAATCAGCCCCAGCATTTT.

The chain has TRBV7-2 and TRBJ1-1; tentatively, D is TRBD1 (6 bases). V was trimmed by 4 bases and J by 10 bases, leaving 28 bases between them. CDR3 length equals 17 residues. Looked up from germline, CDR1 is SGHTA and CDR2 is FQGNSA. The CDR3 sequence is CASSSPLYTGGPNRAFF. The DNA for the CDR3 is TGTGCCAGCAGCTCCCCCCTATATACGGGGGGGCCTAACCGAGCTTTCTTT.

The rearrangement joins TRBV7-9 to TRBJ1-4; possible D gene TRBD1, 5 bases. Germline V gene data show CDR1 as SEHNR and CDR2 as FQNEAQ (reference sequence). Trimming took 6 bases from V and 7 from J, leaving 15 bases between them. The CDR3 loop spans 14 amino acids. Here the CDR3 reads CASRPTVVSEKLFF. The CDR3, as DNA: TGTGCCAGCAGACCGACAGTAGTCTCTGAAAAACTGTTTTTT.

The chain combines TRBV7-7 with TRBJ2-3, with no clear D. Germline V gene lookup returns CDR1 SSHAT and CDR2 FNYEAQ (reference sequence). This CDR3 comprises 12 residues. V lost 2 bases, J lost 4 bases, and 4 bases lay in between. CDR3 in DNA: TGTGCCAGCAGCTTACCCTCAGATACGCAGTATTTT. Translated: CASSLPSDTQYF.

The chain uses TRBV5-8 and TRBJ2-1; TRBD2 might be the D (5 bases). CDR1 SGHTS and CDR2 YDEGEE come from the germline V gene. The CDR3 extends over 18 amino acids. Trimming took 0 bases from V and 12 from J, leaving 28 bases between them. Written as DNA, the CDR3 is TGTGCCAGCAGCTTGGCCAGAACTAGTCCCTCGTATACAATGAGGCAGTTCTTC. Protein product: CASSLARTSPSYTMRQFF. The whole variable domain, remainder taken from reference TRBV5-8 and TRBJ2-1, is EAGVTQSPTHLIKTRGQQATLRCSPISGHTSVYWYQQALGLGLQFLLWYDEGEERNRGNFPPRFSGRQFPNYSSELNVNALELEDSALYLCASSLARTSPSYTMRQFFGPGTRLTVL.

CDR3: CASSLAGGDNSPLHF. The CDR3 nucleotides are TGCGCCAGCAGCTTGGCAGGGGGTGATAATTCACCCCTCCACTTT. The V call is TRBV5-1, the J call TRBJ1-6; TRBD1 matches 7 bases. Germline loops: CDR1 SGHRS, CDR2 YFSETQ. V was pared by 0 bases and J by 5 bases, with 2 bases of the junction left unmatched. The CDR3 has 15 amino acids.

J is TRBJ1-1 and V is TRBV19; D not resolved. The CDR3 extends over 13 amino acids. Germline CDR1 and CDR2: LNHDA and SQIVND (reference sequence). The ends were cut back, 0 bases at V and 7 bases at J, with 9 bases in the middle. CDR3 sequence (DNA): TGTGCCAGTAGTATAGACCCTCGTAGTGAAGCTTTCTTT. Amino acid sequence: CASSIDPRSEAFF.

The chain recombines TRBV27 with TRBJ1-6; weak D call: TRBD1 (5 bases). This CDR3 region has 14 residues. The germline CDR1 and CDR2 sequences are MNHEY and SMNVEV (reference sequence). V was shortened by 7 bases and J by 9 bases, with 16 bases between the two germline ends. CDR3 nucleotide sequence: TGTGCCAGCAAAATAGGAGGGACGGGTTCACCCCTCCACTTT. Its protein product is CASKIGGTGSPLHF.

This clone was counted between two and nine times. The chain has TRBV7-9 and TRBJ1-5; 8 positions match TRBD1. Germline loops: CDR1 SEHNR, CDR2 FQNEAQ (reference sequence). This CDR3 spans 13 amino acids. V trimming: 6 bases; J trimming: 7 bases; junction bases outside the gene matches: 5. CDR3 sequence reads: CASSAGTGQPQHF. CDR3 nucleotides: TGTGCCAGCAGTGCAGGGACAGGACAGCCCCAGCATTTT.

The chain has TRBV19 and TRBJ2-2; D is possibly TRBD1 (5 bases). V lost 4 bases, J lost 6 bases, and 18 bases lay in between. The CDR3 consists of 16 residues. Germline lookup yields CDR1 LNHDA and CDR2 SQIVND (reference sequence). CDR3 sequence: CASSTGYLKWSGELFF. Written as DNA, the CDR3 is TGTGCCAGTAGTACAGGGTACCTAAAGTGGTCCGGGGAGCTGTTTTTT.

The chain combines TRBV6-4 with TRBJ2-1; D ambiguous. The V end lost 0 bases, the J end lost 2 bases, and 5 bases lay between the germline ends. The CDR3 length is 14 residues. The germline V gene has CDR1 MRHNA and CDR2 SNTAGT. The CDR3 sequence is CASSDSPPYNEQFF. The DNA of the CDR3 is TGTGCCAGCAGTGACTCCCCACCCTACAATGAGCAGTTCTTC.

This clone was seen only once. The V call is TRBV7-9, the J call TRBJ1-1; TRBD1 agrees at 7 bases. The J segment lost 0 bases and the V segment lost 5 bases, leaving 6 bases of the junction unmatched. Germline V lookup: CDR1 SEHNR, CDR2 FQNEAQ (reference sequence). The CDR3 contains 15 residues. The CDR3 spells CASSPRTGLNTEAFF. DNA of the CDR3: TGTGCCAGCAGCCCTCGGACAGGACTGAACACTGAAGCTTTCTTT.

This clone was counted between two and nine times. V usage is TRBV6-5 and J usage is TRBJ2-1, with 8 bases matching TRBD1. Looked up from germline, CDR1 is MNHEY and CDR2 is SVGAGI. The CDR3 is 15 amino acids. The ends lost 6 bases at V and 1 base at J; junction bases unmatched: 5. CDR3 nucleotide sequence: TGTGCCAGCAGGCAAGACAGGGGATCCTACAATGAGCAGTTCTTC. Its translation: CASRQDRGSYNEQFF.

The chain joins TRBV15 to TRBJ2-5; D may match TRBD1 or TRBD2 (5 bases each). There are 14 residues in the CDR3. The V and J ends lost 0 bases and 3 bases respectively, with 8 bases between them. The germline V gene has CDR1 LNHNV and CDR2 YYDKDF (reference sequence). The CDR3 loop is CATSRDRGEETQYF. CDR3 coding DNA: TGTGCCACCAGCAGAGATAGGGGAGAAGAGACCCAGTACTTC.

The genes are TRBV19 and TRBJ2-1, with TRBD2 matching 8 bases. The V and J ends lost 4 bases and 5 bases, in that order; junction bases with no gene match: 4. This CDR3 has 14 residues. Looked up from germline, CDR1 is LNHDA and CDR2 is SQIVND (reference sequence). The CDR3 DNA is TGTGCCAGTAGTAGCGGGGGGACCCACAATGAGCAGTTCTTC. Its protein product is CASSSGGTHNEQFF.